This TCR beta chain was identified in a study of blood T cell repertoires in COVID-19. This clone showed up just a few times. Trimming took 6 bases from V and 1 from J; bases not matched to a gene: 5. CDR1 and CDR2 (germline): SNHLY, FYNNEI. The CDR3 covers 15 residues. The table came from immunoSEQ multiplex PCR; TCRdb's copy has only in-frame clones and leaves some out. This sample has 200,000 to 250,000 clones; 86% occur once, and the top ten carry over 9%. The rearrangement links TRBV2 to TRBJ1-5; TRBD1 matches 8 bases. This sequence originates from a man older than 75 with acute or convalescent COVID-19. Sequenced input: peripheral blood. The CDR3, as DNA: TGTGCCAGCAGGAATGGACAGGGAAGCAATCAGCCCCAGCATTTT. Translating gives CASRNGQGSNQPQHF.